Each of the 21 T cell receptor beta chains below was sequenced from the same sample in a study of T cell responses to AZD1222 COVID-19 vaccine (dated by TCRdb to the early 2020s). Library generation was performed with the immunoSEQ multiplex PCR assay. TCRdb limited this immuneACCESS table to in-frame rearrangements with V and J called. A share of clones is missing; checked studies link under half to unresolved V genes, and the rest is unexplained. In all, the sample holds approximately 130,000 clones, and approximately 90% of those were seen once. The top ten clonotypes cover around a tenth of the sample. What the time point label conveys for this sample: about 28 days (+/-7) after the second vaccine dose. The sequencing used peripheral blood, collected 28 days after the second AZD1222 dose. These receptors originate from an adult who received the AZD1222 COVID-19 vaccine.

This chain connects TRBV11-3 to TRBJ1-1, with D uncertain. V shed 1 base and J shed 0 bases, with 3 bases lying between them. This CDR3 has 13 residues. Germline V gene lookup returns CDR1 SGHNT and CDR2 YENEEA. CDR3 protein: CASSLGLNTEAFF. The CDR3 nucleotides read TGTGCCAGCAGCTTAGGACTGAACACTGAAGCTTTCTTT.

The V and J genes are TRBV7-9 and TRBJ1-6; D not certain. The CDR3 is 13 amino acids. The V gene's germline CDR1 is SEHNR and CDR2 FQNEAQ (reference sequence). Trimming took off 11 bases at V and 3 bases at J, with 11 bases between the two ends. CDR3 sequence: CAGQEIYNSPLHF. DNA for the CDR3: TGTGCCGGTCAGGAAATCTATAATTCACCCCTCCACTTT.

This chain connects TRBV6-5 to TRBJ1-5; possible D gene TRBD1, 5 bases. The CDR3 runs 16 residues. V lost 0 bases to trimming and J lost 0 bases, with 9 bases between them. The V gene's germline CDR1 is MNHEY and CDR2 SVGAGI. CDR3 sequence reads: CASSYSAGHSNQPQHF. CDR3 nucleotide sequence: TGTGCCAGCAGTTACTCCGCAGGGCATAGCAATCAGCCCCAGCATTTT.

The gene calls are TRBV7-9 and TRBJ2-2; possible D gene TRBD2, 5 bases. Per germline, CDR1 SEHNR and CDR2 FQNEAQ (reference sequence). The V end lost 4 bases, the J end lost 6 bases, and 9 bases lay between the germline ends. The CDR3 covers 13 residues. For the CDR3, the DNA is TGTGCCAGCAGCTCGCGGCGGGCCGGGGAGCTGTTTTTT. Its protein is CASSSRRAGELFF. The full variable domain, completed using reference TRBV7-9 and TRBJ2-2, is DTGVSQNPRHKITKRGQNVTFRCDPISEHNRLYWYRQTLGQGPEFLTYFQNEAQLEKSRLLSDRFSAERPKGSFSTLEIQRTEQGDSAMYLCASSSRRAGELFFGEGSRLTVL.

The chain links TRBV4-3 to TRBJ1-1; TRBD1 agrees at 7 bases. Trimming removed 0 bases from V and 11 bases from J; junction bases left unmatched: 9. There are 14 residues in the CDR3. CDR1 is LGHNA and CDR2 is YSLEER in the germline V gene. The CDR3 region is CASSQEGRGGLAFF. CDR3 bases: TGCGCCAGCAGCCAAGAAGGGCGAGGGGGCTTGGCTTTCTTT.

The V call is TRBV7-8, the J call TRBJ2-1; D is undetermined. CDR1 SGHVS and CDR2 FQNEAQ come from the germline V gene. The CDR3 extends over 12 amino acids. The germline V and J ends were trimmed by 1 base and 11 bases, with 9 bases remaining between them. The CDR3 coding sequence is TGTGCCAGCAGCTTAGTATCGGGTAAGCAGTTCTTC. This gives the protein CASSLVSGKQFF. Together with reference TRBV7-8 and TRBJ2-1, the CDR3 gives the full variable domain: GAGVSQSPRYKVAKRGQDVALRCDPISGHVSLFWYQQALGQGPEFLTYFQNEAQLDKSGLPSDRFFAERPEGSVSTLKIQRTQQEDSAVYLCASSLVSGKQFFGPGTRLTVL.

This sequence joins TRBV11-2 and TRBJ1-2, with D possibly being TRBD1 (5 bases). Germline loops: CDR1 SGHAT, CDR2 FQNNGV. V was pared by 4 bases and J by 8 bases, with 17 bases between. The CDR3 runs to 14 residues. For the CDR3, the DNA is TGTGCCAGCAGCTCAGATCAACAGGCGTTCGGCTACACCTTC. Translated: CASSSDQQAFGYTF.

Concerning this clone itself: Other DNA sequences in this sample translate to the same CDR3. The gene calls are TRBV3-1 (or the pseudogene TRBV3-2) and TRBJ2-2; D is undetermined. The CDR3 extends over 12 amino acids. Germline V gene sequence: CDR1 LGHDT, CDR2 YNNKEL (reference sequence). V shed 6 bases and J shed 2 bases, with 4 bases lying between them. CDR3 in DNA: TGTGCCAGCAGTCTTAACACCGGGGAGCTGTTTTTT. Protein: CASSLNTGELFF.

The chain recombines TRBV6-5 with TRBJ2-7; D is possibly TRBD2 (7 bases). Germline CDR1 MNHEY, CDR2 SVGAGI. The CDR3 contains 12 residues. Trimming left V 6 bases short and J 6 bases short, with 12 bases between. The CDR3 nucleotides read TGTGCCAGCAGCTATAGGGGGGGCGAGCAGTACTTC. Translation gives CASSYRGGEQYF.

The chain links TRBV3-1 (or the pseudogene TRBV3-2) to TRBJ2-3; tentative D call: TRBD2 (6 bases). Trimming left V 4 bases short and J 6 bases short, with 23 bases between. This CDR3 has 17 residues. CDR1 and CDR2 from the germline V gene are LGHDT and YNNKEL (reference sequence). CDR3 loop: CASSRFGLGASGDTQYF. The CDR3 DNA reads TGTGCCAGCAGCCGCTTCGGGTTGGGCGCCAGCGGGGATACGCAGTATTTT.

This clone occurred once. The chain uses TRBV30 and TRBJ1-2; possibly TRBD1 for D (6 bases). V was pared by 3 bases and J by 5 bases, with 13 bases between. This CDR3 is built from 13 residues. Germline loops: CDR1 GTSNPN, CDR2 SVGIG (reference sequence). The CDR3 coding sequence is TGTGCCTGGAGCGCAGGGGTCGGGTATGGCTACACCTTC. This sequence encodes CAWSAGVGYGYTF.

The chain is built from TRBV2 and TRBJ2-1; 7 bases are a match to TRBD2. The CDR3 loop spans 19 amino acids. V shed 6 bases, J shed 2 bases, and the junction held 19 bases outside the gene matches. The germline V gene has CDR1 SNHLY and CDR2 FYNNEI. The CDR3 DNA reads TGTGCCAGCAGAGAGGGACTGTCGTTTAGCGGGTACCCCTACAATGAGCAGTTCTTC. Translated, it gives CASREGLSFSGYPYNEQFF.

Concerning this clone itself: Other DNA sequences in this sample translate to the same CDR3. This chain joins TRBV2 and TRBJ2-5, with a weak D call TRBD1 (5 bases). V was cut by 2 bases and J by 5 bases, with 12 bases left in between. CDR1 and CDR2 (germline): SNHLY, FYNNEI. This CDR3 has 14 residues. The CDR3 bases are TGTGCCAGCAGTGAACAGGGCGTAGGGGAGACCCAGTACTTC. As protein: CASSEQGVGETQYF.

The chain joins TRBV7-3 to TRBJ2-5; D might be TRBD1 (6 bases). This CDR3 has 13 amino acids. Looked up from germline, CDR1 is SGHTA and CDR2 is FQGTGA. Trimming removed 5 bases from V and 5 bases from J, with 12 bases in between. In DNA, the CDR3 is TGTGCCAGCAGCCCAGGGGTTGGGGAGACCCAGTACTTC. The encoded protein is CASSPGVGETQYF.

This chain links TRBV3-1 (or the pseudogene TRBV3-2) with TRBJ2-3, with 8 nucleotides matching TRBD2. This CDR3 comprises 14 residues. The trim removed 7 bases at V and 5 bases at J, leaving 8 bases unmatched. The germline CDR1 and CDR2 sequences are LGHDT and YNNKEL (reference sequence). The CDR3 nucleotides read TGTGCCAGCACCGTAGCGGGGAGGGTAGATACGCAGTATTTT. It yields the protein CASTVAGRVDTQYF.

The DNA of the CDR3 is TGTGCCATCAGTGCGGGCGCTAGCTCTGGTTCCTACGAGCAGTACTTC. This encodes CAISAGASSGSYEQYF. This sequence joins TRBV10-3 and TRBJ2-7; D might be TRBD2 (5 bases). Germline values: CDR1 ENHRY, CDR2 SYGVKD. CDR3 length: 16 amino acids. Between the trimmed V and J ends, which lost 4 bases and 1 base, there was a span of 17 bases.

This rearrangement joins TRBV3-1 (or the pseudogene TRBV3-2) to TRBJ1-1, with D hard to call. This CDR3 is 12 amino acids long. Germline CDR1 reads LGHDT; CDR2 reads YNNKEL (reference sequence). Trimming took 4 bases from V and 6 from J, leaving 9 bases between them. This chain's CDR3 is CASSLQGAEAFF. Written as DNA, the CDR3 is TGTGCCAGCAGCCTCCAAGGAGCTGAAGCTTTCTTT.

The gene calls are TRBV6-2 or TRBV6-3 and TRBJ2-3; D is possibly TRBD2 (5 bases). Trimming pared 2 bases from V and 0 bases from J, leaving 9 bases between. The CDR3 sequence is 15 residues long. Germline-derived CDR1 and CDR2 are MNHEY and SVGEGT. The CDR3 loop reads CASSYEGSSTDTQYF. CDR3 sequence (DNA): TGTGCCAGCAGTTACGAGGGATCTAGCACAGATACGCAGTATTTT.

This chain joins TRBV4-3 and TRBJ1-4; TRBD1 matches at 10 bases. The CDR3 totals 15 residues. CDR1 is LGHNA and CDR2 is YSLEER in the germline V gene. V was pared by 6 bases and J by 8 bases, with 9 bases of the junction left unmatched. DNA for the CDR3: TGCGCCAGCAGTCCGGGACAGGGGTTTGGGGAAAAACTGTTTTTT. Amino acids: CASSPGQGFGEKLFF.

CDR3 coding DNA: TGTGCCAGCAGTGAAGGATGGACAGGGGTCAACGAGCAGTACTTC. Translated: CASSEGWTGVNEQYF. The V gene is TRBV6-1, the J gene TRBJ2-7, with TRBD1 identical over 9 bases. Per the germline V gene, CDR1 is MNHNS and CDR2 is SASEGT. V lost 1 base and J lost 5; bases outside the gene matches: 6. This CDR3 is 15 amino acids long.

The chain combines TRBV19 with TRBJ1-2, with D perhaps matching TRBD1 (6 bases). Germline CDR1 LNHDA, CDR2 SQIVND (reference sequence). This CDR3 has 14 amino acids. Trimming left V 5 bases short and J 7 bases short, with 17 bases between. The CDR3 bases are TGTGCCAGTAGTTCCCGGGACACGGCCGGTGGCTACACCTTC. Translation gives CASSSRDTAGGYTF.